Listed here is a single TCR beta chain. Its antigen is not yet known. Base qualities are not recorded, but no much larger clone differs from it by a single base. For survey sequencing of tumor libraries, mostly 4.8 ug of input genomic DNA was used, and two replicates were run per sample. The immunoSEQ hsTCRbeta kit was used to prepare TCRbeta libraries according to the manufacturer's instructions. Sequencing of the completed libraries took place using an Illumina NovaSeq 6000 S4 flow cell after they had been pooled to around 2.7 nM. Per the original workflow: The immunoSEQ Analyzer handled quality control and preprocessing of the raw data. The analysis was restricted to productive rearrangements, with each unique CDR3 amino acid sequence defining a clonotype. Repertoire clonality was estimated as the Gini-Simpson index, computed with the R package tcR. Gini indices were compared with Student's t test, and associations with tumor size change were assessed by Pearson correlation. In its TCRdb copy, this immuneACCESS table keeps in-frame sequences only and misses some clones. Where compared with another copy, unresolved V genes explain less than half of these, and the others have no known cause. V and J calls and clone size are those listed in that table; D and trimming were worked out from the DNA. Across this sample there are over 8,500 clones, with around 63% seen only once. The biggest ten clones account for roughly 8.7% of the sample.

The data were obtained in a study of neoadjuvant anti-PD-1 for oral cavity cancer (dated by TCRdb to about 2021). In the study overall: Before undergoing curative-intent surgical resection, most patients got three to four biweekly nivolumab doses at 3 mg/kg. Patients without progression received a fourth nivolumab dose around day 43 and underwent definitive surgical resection on days 50-56. Under RECIST 1.1, patients with complete response, partial response or stable disease were classed as responders, and patients with progression were classed as non-responders. A roughly 33% response rate was observed in the parent correlative cohort, in which around 12 patients were included. The full study reports these points: Larger post-treatment sizes of preexisting intratumoral clones correlated with greater tumor shrinkage, suggesting expansion of preexisting clones contributed to response. TCR analyses included only three patients per response group, and the authors called for larger cohorts for validation. Higher pretreatment blood Treg/Th17 ratios correlated with higher pretreatment blood TCRbeta clonality and lower post-treatment tumor TCRbeta clonality.

The time point label, as the study defines it: before neoadjuvant nivolumab. Patients had been newly diagnosed with stage II-IVA oral cavity squamous cell carcinoma, and no prior systemic or radiation treatment had been given to the patients. The cohort consisted of patients with HPV-negative, locally advanced oral cavity squamous cell carcinoma. Samples were obtained from a longitudinal correlative study of a single-arm phase II trial of neoadjuvant nivolumab in oral cavity squamous cell carcinoma. Subject-matched pre- and post-treatment PBMCs and tumors from three responders and three non-responders underwent genomic DNA-based TCRbeta sequencing. The Maxwell RSC DNA from Tissue kit was used to isolate genomic DNA from tumor tissue. The CDR3 sequence holds 14 residues, the cysteine and phenylalanine included. The kept DNA is CDR3 alone, 42 bases in frame from the first base. V is shortened by 0 bases, J by 1 base, and the region joining them spans 7 bases. The germline V gene yields SGDLS for CDR1 and YYNGEE for CDR2.

This chain is built from TRBV9 and TRBJ1-1, with no confidently assigned D gene. The sequences come from tumor tissue, collected before nivolumab (anti-PD-1) treatment. This receptor was identified in a person between 40 and 85 years old with oral cavity squamous cell carcinoma. This receptor carries the CDR3 CASSVALGNTEAFF. The DNA reads as follows: TGTGCCAGCAGCGTAGCTCTGGGGAACACTGAAGCTTTCTTT.